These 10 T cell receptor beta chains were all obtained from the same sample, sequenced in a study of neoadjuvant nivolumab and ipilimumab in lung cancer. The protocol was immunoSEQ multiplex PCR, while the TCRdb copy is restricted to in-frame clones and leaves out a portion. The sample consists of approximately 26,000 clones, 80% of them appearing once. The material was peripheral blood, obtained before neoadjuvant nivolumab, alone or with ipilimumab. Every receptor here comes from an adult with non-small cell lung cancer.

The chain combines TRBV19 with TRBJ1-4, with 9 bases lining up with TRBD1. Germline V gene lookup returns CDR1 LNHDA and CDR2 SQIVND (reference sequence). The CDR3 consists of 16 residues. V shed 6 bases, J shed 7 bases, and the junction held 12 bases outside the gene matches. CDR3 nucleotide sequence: TGTGCCAGTAGCCTGGGGCTGGGACAGGGAAGTGAAAAACTGTTTTTT. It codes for CASSLGLGQGSEKLFF. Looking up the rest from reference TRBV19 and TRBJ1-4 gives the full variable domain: DGGITQSPKYLFRKEGQNVTLSCEQNLNHDAMYWYRQDPGQGLRLIYYSQIVNDFQKGDIAEGYSVSREKKESFPLTVTSAQKNPTAFYLCASSLGLGQGSEKLFFGSGTQLSVL.

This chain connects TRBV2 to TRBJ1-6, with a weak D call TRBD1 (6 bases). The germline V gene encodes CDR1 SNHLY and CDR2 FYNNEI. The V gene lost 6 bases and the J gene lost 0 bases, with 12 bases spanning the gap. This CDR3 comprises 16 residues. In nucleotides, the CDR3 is TGTGCCAGCAGCGGCAGGGGCGACTCCTATAATTCACCCCTCCACTTT. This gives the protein CASSGRGDSYNSPLHF.

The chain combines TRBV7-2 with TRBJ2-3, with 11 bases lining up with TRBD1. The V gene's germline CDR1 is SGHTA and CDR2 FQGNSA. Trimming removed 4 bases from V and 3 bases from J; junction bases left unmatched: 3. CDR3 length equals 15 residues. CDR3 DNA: TGTGCCAGCAGCTCGTGGGACAGGGGGACAGATACGCAGTATTTT. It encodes CASSSWDRGTDTQYF.

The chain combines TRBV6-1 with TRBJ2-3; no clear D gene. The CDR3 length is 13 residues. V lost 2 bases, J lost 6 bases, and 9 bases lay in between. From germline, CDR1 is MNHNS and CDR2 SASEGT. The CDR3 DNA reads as TGTGCCAGCAGTGAAAGCATGTGGGATACGCAGTATTTT. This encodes CASSESMWDTQYF.

The CDR3 spells CASSPSTGANTEAFF. Written as DNA, the CDR3 is TGTGCCAGCAGCCCATCCACGGGGGCAAACACTGAAGCTTTCTTT. V usage is TRBV7-2 and J usage is TRBJ1-1, with D possibly matching TRBD1 (6 bases). CDR1 is SGHTA, CDR2 FQGNSA, per germline. The CDR3 is 15 residues long. V lost 5 bases, J lost 2 bases, and 15 bases lay in between. Variable domain in full (rest from reference TRBV7-2 and TRBJ1-1): GAGVSQSPSNKVTEKGKDVELRCDPISGHTALYWYRQSLGQGLEFLIYFQGNSAPDKSGLPSDRFSAERTGGSVSTLTIQRTQQEDSAVYLCASSPSTGANTEAFFGQGTRLTVV.

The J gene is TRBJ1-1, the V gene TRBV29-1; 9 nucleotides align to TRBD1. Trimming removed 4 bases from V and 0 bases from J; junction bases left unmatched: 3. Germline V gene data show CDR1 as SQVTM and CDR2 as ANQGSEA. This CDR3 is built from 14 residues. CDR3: CSVVRDRVNTEAFF. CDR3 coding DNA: TGCAGCGTTGTCCGGGACAGGGTGAACACTGAAGCTTTCTTT.

CDR3 loop: CASSLGRTAQETQYF. DNA of the CDR3: TGTGCCAGCAGCTTAGGCCGGACAGCTCAAGAGACCCAGTACTTC. This chain connects TRBV7-7 to TRBJ2-5; possibly TRBD1 for D (6 bases). This CDR3 spans 15 amino acids. Germline lookup yields CDR1 SSHAT and CDR2 FNYEAQ (reference sequence). Trimming cost V 1 base and J 2 bases, with 11 bases left between them.

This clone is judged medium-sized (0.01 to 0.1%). CDR3 nucleotide sequence: TGCGCCAGCAGCCAAGGGCCGGCTTATAATTCACCCCTCCACTTT. Amino acids: CASSQGPAYNSPLHF. The V call is TRBV4-1, the J call TRBJ1-6; no clear D gene. V lost 1 base, J lost 4 bases, and 8 bases lay in between. Germline V CDR1 and CDR2: MGHRA, YSYEKL. This CDR3 contains 15 residues.

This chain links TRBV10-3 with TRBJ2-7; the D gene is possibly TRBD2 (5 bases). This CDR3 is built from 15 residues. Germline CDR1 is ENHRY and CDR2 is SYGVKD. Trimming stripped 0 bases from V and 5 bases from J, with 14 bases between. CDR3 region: CAISESPDSKNEQYF. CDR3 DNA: TGTGCCATCAGTGAGTCGCCGGACTCGAAGAACGAGCAGTACTTC.

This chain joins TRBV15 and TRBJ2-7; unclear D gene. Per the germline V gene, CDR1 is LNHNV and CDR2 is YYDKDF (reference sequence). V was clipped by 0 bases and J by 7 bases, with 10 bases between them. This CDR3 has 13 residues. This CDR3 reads CATSRDFREEQYF. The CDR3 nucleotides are TGTGCCACCAGCAGAGATTTTAGGGAAGAGCAGTACTTC.